Shown below are 17 T cell receptor beta chains from a single sample sequenced in a study of monozygotic twins with cystic fibrosis. This table comes from immunoSEQ multiplex PCR, and its TCRdb copy is limited to in-frame clones, with some not included. The sample has about 10,000 clones; approximately 96% are singletons. The specimen sequenced was blood. The receptors stem from a boy aged 5 to 17 with cystic fibrosis.

The chain has TRBV27 and TRBJ2-7, with 11 bases identical to TRBD1. Germline V gene data show CDR1 as MNHEY and CDR2 as SMNVEV (reference sequence). The CDR3 spans 16 residues. Trimming removed 4 bases from V and 4 bases from J; junction bases left unmatched: 9. CDR3 residues: CASSSSGQGAMYEQYF. The DNA of the CDR3 is TGTGCCAGCAGTTCTTCAGGACAGGGGGCCATGTACGAGCAGTACTTC.

The chain recombines TRBV15 with TRBJ1-3; D is undetermined. Trimming shortened V by 5 bases and J by 2 bases, and 7 bases separated the two germline ends. This CDR3 is built from 13 residues. Looked up from germline, CDR1 is LNHNV and CDR2 is YYDKDF (reference sequence). CDR3 sequence (DNA): TGTGCCACCAGCGGGGAACCTGGAAACACCATATATTTT. Its protein is CATSGEPGNTIYF.

This chain uses TRBV19 with TRBJ1-5; D is possibly TRBD1 (5 bases). This CDR3 has 15 amino acids. Germline V gives CDR1 LNHDA, CDR2 SQIVND (reference sequence). The V end lost 2 bases, the J end lost 0 bases, and 8 bases lay between the germline ends. The CDR3 region is CASSIRQNSNQPQHF. In DNA, the CDR3 is TGTGCCAGTAGTATACGACAGAATAGCAATCAGCCCCAGCATTTT.

The chain couples TRBV4-1 to TRBJ1-5; D possibly corresponds to TRBD1 (5 bases). Trimming cost V 3 bases and J 2 bases, with 14 bases left between them. The CDR3 runs to 16 residues. In germline, CDR1 is MGHRA, CDR2 YSYEKL. The DNA for the CDR3 is TGCGCCAGCAGCCAGGGACTCCAAAAGGGCAATCAGCCCCAGCATTTT. The encoded protein is CASSQGLQKGNQPQHF.

This sequence joins TRBV29-1 and TRBJ2-7, with D perhaps TRBD2 (5 bases). Trimming took 6 bases from V and 0 from J, leaving 9 bases between them. In germline, CDR1 is SQVTM, CDR2 ANQGSEA. The CDR3 is 12 amino acids. CDR3 in amino acids: CSVGGASYEQYF. The CDR3 region has the DNA TGCAGCGTCGGAGGCGCCTCCTACGAGCAGTACTTC.

The chain joins TRBV10-2 to TRBJ2-2, with D tentatively TRBD2 (6 bases). Per germline, CDR1 WSHSY and CDR2 SAAADI. This CDR3 has 16 residues. The V end was cut by 7 bases, the J end by 3 bases, with 18 bases between. The CDR3 DNA reads as TGCGCCAGCATCAGCTTCCTCTGGGGGGACACCGGGGAGCTGTTTTTT. Protein sequence: CASISFLWGDTGELFF.

The J gene is TRBJ1-2, the V gene TRBV7-3, with D possibly matching TRBD1 (5 bases). The CDR3 runs to 16 residues. Looked up from germline, CDR1 is SGHTA and CDR2 is FQGTGA. Trimming took 2 bases from V and 6 from J, leaving 19 bases between them. The CDR3 loop is CASSLSGGVGVDGYTF. DNA of the CDR3: TGTGCCAGCAGCTTATCCGGTGGGGTGGGGGTCGATGGCTACACCTTC. The entire variable domain, with the rest obtained from reference TRBV7-3 and TRBJ1-2, is as follows: GAGVSQTPSNKVTEKGKYVELRCDPISGHTALYWYRQSLGQGPEFLIYFQGTGAADDSGLPNDRFFAVRPEGSVSTLKIQRTERGDSAVYLCASSLSGGVGVDGYTFGSGTRLTVV.

The chain couples TRBV2 to TRBJ2-3; TRBD2 matches at 9 bases. Germline-derived CDR1 and CDR2 are SNHLY and FYNNEI. The CDR3 has 15 residues. Trimming removed 4 bases from V and 4 bases from J; junction bases left unmatched: 6. The DNA of the CDR3 is TGTGCCAGCAGTGTACGACTAGCGGAATCAGATACGCAGTATTTT. Amino acid sequence: CASSVRLAESDTQYF.

The chain has TRBV5-4 and TRBJ1-2; weak D call: TRBD1 (6 bases). The CDR3 totals 13 residues. Trimming cost V 3 bases and J 6 bases, with 12 bases left between them. Germline V gene data show CDR1 as SGHNT and CDR2 as YYREEE (reference sequence). The DNA of the CDR3 is TGTGCCAGCAGCTACCCGGGGGCTGATGGCTACACCTTC. Its protein is CASSYPGADGYTF.

V is TRBV18 and J is TRBJ1-5; no clear D. Trimming removed 2 bases at V and 0 bases at J, with 8 bases between. Germline V CDR1 and CDR2: KGHSH, LQKENI. CDR3 length equals 15 residues. CDR3 coding DNA: TGTGCCAGCTCACCAGTGCAGGATAGCAATCAGCCCCAGCATTTT. The encoded protein is CASSPVQDSNQPQHF.

This clone was seen only once. This chain joins TRBV15 and TRBJ2-1; D possibly corresponds to TRBD2 (6 bases). The length of the CDR3 is 15 residues. CDR1 is LNHNV, CDR2 YYDKDF, per germline (reference sequence). The V and J ends lost 4 bases and 5 bases respectively, with 15 bases between them. The CDR3 DNA reads TGTGCCACCAGCACCCCACGGGACTCTCACAATGAGCAGTTCTTC. It translates to CATSTPRDSHNEQFF.

The chain couples TRBV7-2 to TRBJ2-7; D gene ambiguous. With 5 bases removed from V and 0 bases from J, the gap between germline ends came to 5 bases. This CDR3 has 12 amino acids. From germline, CDR1 is SGHTA and CDR2 FQGNSA. The CDR3 loop reads CASSPPSYEQYF. DNA of the CDR3: TGTGCCAGCAGCCCGCCCTCCTACGAGCAGTACTTC.

The V and J genes are TRBV19 and TRBJ2-7; 8 nucleotides align to TRBD2. The CDR3 has 13 residues. Germline CDR1 and CDR2: LNHDA and SQIVND (reference sequence). The trim removed 5 bases at V and 3 bases at J, leaving 3 bases unmatched. The CDR3, as DNA: TGTGCCAGTAGTCGGACTAGCTTCTACGAGCAGTACTTC. This translates into CASSRTSFYEQYF.

This clone appeared a single time. V is TRBV7-9 and J is TRBJ2-3; 9 bases match TRBD1. The CDR3 runs to 15 residues. J was trimmed by 5 bases and V by 5 bases; bases with no gene match: 8. Germline V gene lookup returns CDR1 SEHNR and CDR2 FQNEAQ (reference sequence). Written as DNA, the CDR3 is TGTGCCAGCAGCCCCGGGACAGGGACGCGAGATACGCAGTATTTT. Protein: CASSPGTGTRDTQYF.

The chain combines TRBV7-8 with TRBJ1-5; D unresolved. V lost 5 bases and J lost 1, with 12 bases in between. The CDR3 covers 15 residues. The germline V gene encodes CDR1 SGHVS and CDR2 FQNEAQ. CDR3 DNA: TGTGCCAGCAGCCTGGGGTTGGACAGCAATCAGCCCCAGCATTTT. It is translated as CASSLGLDSNQPQHF.

The V and J genes are TRBV29-1 and TRBJ2-1, with D perhaps given as TRBD1 or TRBD2 (5 bases each). The CDR3 totals 16 residues. The germline V gene has CDR1 SQVTM and CDR2 ANQGSEA. V was cut by 1 base and J by 2 bases, with 15 bases left in between. The CDR3 loop is CSVEVGPLNPYNEQFF. The CDR3 DNA reads TGCAGCGTTGAAGTGGGACCACTAAACCCCTACAATGAGCAGTTCTTC.

This sequence joins TRBV13 and TRBJ1-2, with a tentative D call TRBD1 (5 bases). Germline values: CDR1 PRHDT, CDR2 FYEKMQ (reference sequence). This CDR3 region has 15 residues. V was trimmed by 5 bases and J by 2 bases, leaving 15 bases between them. CDR3 in amino acids: CASSLYAQGNYGYTF. The CDR3 bases are TGTGCCAGCAGCCTCTACGCCCAGGGCAACTATGGCTACACCTTC.